This T cell receptor (beta chain) is from a study of blood T cell repertoires in COVID-19. Study at large: From the United States, Italy and Spain came samples of acute and convalescent COVID-19. T cells, B-cell-depleted T cells, or PBMCs provided the cDNA or gDNA that served as material.

Participants were aged about 18 to 89 years from approximately 24 US areas. Self-reported history from a screening survey and questionnaire set each donor's cohort. Clones were read by immunoSEQ multiplex PCR, and TCRdb kept only the in-frame ones, dropping some. The sample consists of about 230,000 clones, about nine tenths of them appearing once. The CDR3 sequence is 14 residues long. The ends were cut back, 5 bases at V and 7 bases at J, with 18 bases in the middle. Germline CDR1 and CDR2: GTSNPN and SVGIG (reference sequence). The sequencing input was PBMCs or T cells enriched from blood (not recorded which). The chain joins TRBV30 to TRBJ2-1; possible D gene TRBD2, 6 bases. The clonotype originates from a middle-aged woman with acute COVID-19. CDR3 sequence reads: CAWGLGLETNEQFF. DNA for the CDR3: TGTGCCTGGGGGCTGGGACTCGAGACAAATGAGCAGTTCTTC. Based on the CDR3 plus reference TRBV30 and TRBJ2-1, the full variable domain is SQTIHQWPATLVQPVGSPLSLECTVEGTSNPNLYWYRQAAGRGLQLLFYSVGIGQISSEVPQNLSASRPQDRQFILSSKKLLLSDSGFYLCAWGLGLETNEQFFGPGTRLTVL.